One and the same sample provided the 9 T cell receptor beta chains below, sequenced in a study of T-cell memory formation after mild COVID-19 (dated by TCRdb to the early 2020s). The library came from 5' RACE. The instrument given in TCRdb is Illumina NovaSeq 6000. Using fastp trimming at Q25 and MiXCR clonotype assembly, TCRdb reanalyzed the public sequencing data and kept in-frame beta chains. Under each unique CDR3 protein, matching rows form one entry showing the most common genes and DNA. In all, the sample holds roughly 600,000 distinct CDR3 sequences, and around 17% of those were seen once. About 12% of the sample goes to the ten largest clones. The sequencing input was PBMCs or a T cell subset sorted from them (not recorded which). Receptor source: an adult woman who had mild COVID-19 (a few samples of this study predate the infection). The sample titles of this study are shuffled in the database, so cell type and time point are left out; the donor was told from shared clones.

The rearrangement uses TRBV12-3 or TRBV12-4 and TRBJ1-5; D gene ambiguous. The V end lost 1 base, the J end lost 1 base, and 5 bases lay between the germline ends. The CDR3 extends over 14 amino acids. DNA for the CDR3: TGTGCCAGCAGTTTAGTCCAGAGCAATCAGCCCCAGCATTTT. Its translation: CASSLVQSNQPQHF.

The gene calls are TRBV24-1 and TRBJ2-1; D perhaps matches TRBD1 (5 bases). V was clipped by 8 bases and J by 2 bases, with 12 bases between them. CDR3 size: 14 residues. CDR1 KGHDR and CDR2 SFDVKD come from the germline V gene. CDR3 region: CATKGHQPYNEQFF. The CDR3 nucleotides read TGTGCCACCAAGGGGCACCAACCCTACAATGAGCAGTTCTTC.

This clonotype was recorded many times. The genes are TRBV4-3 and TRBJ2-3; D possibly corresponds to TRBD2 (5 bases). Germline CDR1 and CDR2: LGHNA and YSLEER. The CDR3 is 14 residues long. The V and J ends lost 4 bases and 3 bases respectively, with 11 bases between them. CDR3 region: CASSPYRGTDTQYF. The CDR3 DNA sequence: TGCGCCAGCAGCCCATACCGGGGAACAGATACGCAGTATTTT.

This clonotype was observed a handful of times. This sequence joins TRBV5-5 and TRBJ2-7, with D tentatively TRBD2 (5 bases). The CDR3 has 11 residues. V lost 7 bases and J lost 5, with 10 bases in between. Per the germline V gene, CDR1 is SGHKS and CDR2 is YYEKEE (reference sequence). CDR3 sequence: CASHFSDEQYF. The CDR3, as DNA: TGTGCCAGCCACTTTAGCGACGAGCAGTACTTC. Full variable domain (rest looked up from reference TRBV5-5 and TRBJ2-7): DAGVTQSPTHLIKTRGQQVTLRCSPISGHKSVSWYQQVLGQGPQFIFQYYEKEERGRGNFPDRFSARQFPNYSSELNVNALLLGDSALYLCASHFSDEQYFGPGTRLTVT.

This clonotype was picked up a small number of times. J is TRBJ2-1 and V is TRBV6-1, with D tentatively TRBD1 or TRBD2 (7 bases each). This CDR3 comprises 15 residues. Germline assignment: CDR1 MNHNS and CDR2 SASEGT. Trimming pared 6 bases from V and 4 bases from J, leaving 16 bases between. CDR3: CASRGGTVLYNEQFF. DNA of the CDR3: TGTGCCAGCAGGGGGGGGACAGTCCTATACAATGAGCAGTTCTTC.

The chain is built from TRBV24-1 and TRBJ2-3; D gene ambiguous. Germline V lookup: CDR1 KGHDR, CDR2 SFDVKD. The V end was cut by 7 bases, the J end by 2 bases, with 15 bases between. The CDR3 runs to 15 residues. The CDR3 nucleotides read TGTGCCACCAGATCTTCGGAAGGCTACACAGATACGCAGTATTTT. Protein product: CATRSSEGYTDTQYF.

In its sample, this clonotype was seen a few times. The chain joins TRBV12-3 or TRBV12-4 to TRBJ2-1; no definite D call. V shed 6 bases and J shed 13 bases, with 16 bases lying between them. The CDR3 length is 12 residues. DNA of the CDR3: TGTGCCAGCAGCCTCGACTTCACCCCCCAGTTCTTC. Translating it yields CASSLDFTPQFF.

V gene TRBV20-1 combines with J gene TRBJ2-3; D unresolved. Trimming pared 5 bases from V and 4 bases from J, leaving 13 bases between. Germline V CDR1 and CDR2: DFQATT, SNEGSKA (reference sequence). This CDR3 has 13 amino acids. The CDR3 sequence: CSAQTHRADTQYF. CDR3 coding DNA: TGCAGTGCTCAAACACATCGGGCAGATACGCAGTATTTT.

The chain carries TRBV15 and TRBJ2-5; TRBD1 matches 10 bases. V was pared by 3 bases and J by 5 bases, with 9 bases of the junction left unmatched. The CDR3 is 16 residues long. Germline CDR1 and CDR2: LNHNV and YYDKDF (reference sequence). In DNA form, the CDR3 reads TGTGCCACCAGCAGTGGGACAGGGGCCCAGGGGGAGACCCAGTACTTC. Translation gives CATSSGTGAQGETQYF.